Given below is one TCR beta chain in context. Its antigen is still unknown. The repertoire was sequenced with immunoSEQ multiplex PCR; TCRdb's copy has only in-frame clones and lacks some. The sample holds about 96,000 clones; around nine tenths are singletons and the top ten take roughly 0.15%. The sample originates from a study of graft-versus-host responses after intestinal transplantation. V was shortened by 4 bases and J by 4 bases, with 14 bases between the two germline ends. Germline CDR1 is SGHRS and CDR2 is YFSETQ. The CDR3 runs to 14 residues. Whole-study findings and limits: An association linked early post-transplant HvG declines with peak circulating GvH clone levels. Within the allografts of patients who had graft-donor T cell macrochimerism, graft-versus-host to host-versus-graft clonal ratios were high. Some GvH clones were seen earlier in gut or blood, suggesting intestinal origin.

This clonotype was obtained from a human donor who received an intestinal transplant. This sample comprised unstimulated CD4+ T cells sorted from spleen or lymph node cells, obtained before intestinal transplant. This chain joins TRBV5-1 and TRBJ1-2, with no clear D. The CDR3 region is CASSATLSGYGYTF. Here the CDR3 DNA reads TGCGCCAGCAGCGCGACTCTCTCTGGCTATGGCTACACCTTC.